This TCR beta chain derives from a study of T-cell reconstitution after alpha-beta-depleted transplantation in children. General observations from the study: Approximately two months post-transplant, alpha-beta T cells reportedly originated from several hundred expanded graft clones. Most T-cell counts and diversity one year after the transplant came from T cells that were newly produced. Surviving recipient T cells and thymic progenitors underlay high day-60 TCRbeta diversity in some patients.

This clonotype was counted many times. What it binds is unknown. Unique molecular identifiers featured in how the TCRbeta library was prepared. TCRdb processed the PCR reads anew with MiXCR; each CDR3 protein has one entry. Of 200,000 to 250,000 distinct CDR3 sequences in the sample, 9.5% to 13% were seen once. The TCR originated in a child under two years old with acute myeloid leukemia, due to receive a stem cell transplant. Sequencing was performed on PBMCs, taken before TCRalphabeta/CD19-depleted stem cell transplant.

The CDR3 here is CASSDGTSGIATQYF. The CDR3 DNA reads as TGTGCCAGCAGTGACGGGACTAGCGGGATTGCCACGCAGTATTTT. The V call is TRBV25-1, the J call TRBJ2-3; 13 bases line up with TRBD2. Losses at the gene ends were 3 bases for V and 9 bases for J; bases not matched to a gene: 6. CDR3 length equals 15 residues. CDR1 MGHDK and CDR2 SYGVNS come from the germline V gene.